The 2 T cell receptor beta chains given below trace back to one sample, sequenced in a study of T cell repertoires in cytomegalovirus infection. MiXCR was run by TCRdb on the reads, yielding one entry per CDR3 protein. The sample includes around 530,000 distinct CDR3 sequences, about 30% of them seen just once. Sequencing used PBMCs. All receptors come from a human donor in good health (CMV status not recorded). Some clones in this sample may be carry-over from other donors' samples.

CDR3 DNA: TGCAGTGCTAGGGAAACCGGGACAGGGCATCGGAACACTGAAGCTTTCTTT. Its translation: CSARETGTGHRNTEAFF. The rearrangement uses TRBV20-1 and TRBJ1-1; the match to TRBD1 covers 9 bases. V gave up 3 bases and J gave up 1 base; unmatched junction bases: 12. This CDR3 spans 17 amino acids. Looked up from germline, CDR1 is DFQATT and CDR2 is SNEGSKA (reference sequence).

This clonotype has a count of ten or more. The CDR3 protein is CASSLGGTRNTIYF. The CDR3 nucleotides are TGTGCCAGCAGCTTAGGGGGTACTAGAAACACCATATATTTT. The genes are TRBV7-2 and TRBJ1-3, with D unresolved. The germline gives CDR1 SGHTA, CDR2 FQGNSA. The CDR3 runs 14 residues. V was trimmed by 1 base and J by 5 bases, leaving 9 bases between them.